This record looks at one T cell receptor (beta chain) sequence and its context. The antigen remains unidentified. This specimen comes from a study of PD-1 blockade in mismatch repair-deficient tumors. Across the study: All were previously treated, progressing patients with eleven to twelve mismatch repair-deficient cancer types.

TCR sequencing covered a few patients who responded to pembrolizumab. V gave up 0 bases and J gave up 5 bases, with 10 bases separating them. Germline CDR1 LGHNA, CDR2 YNFKEQ. This CDR3 is 15 amino acids long. Study results and caveats: After pembrolizumab, tumor-resident clones rose rapidly, then generally contracted before radiologic responses.

Measured with immunoSEQ multiplex PCR; TCRdb has only the in-frame clones, and not every one. Among under 85,000 clones listed, more than 75% were seen once. This chain links TRBV4-2 with TRBJ2-2; D is uncertain. The sequencing here drew on peripheral blood, taken 2 weeks after starting pembrolizumab. The sequence derives from an adult with mismatch repair-deficient cancer. This CDR3 reads CASSQDSSWTGELFF. In DNA, the CDR3 is TGTGCCAGCAGCCAAGACTCTTCCTGGACCGGGGAGCTGTTTTTT.